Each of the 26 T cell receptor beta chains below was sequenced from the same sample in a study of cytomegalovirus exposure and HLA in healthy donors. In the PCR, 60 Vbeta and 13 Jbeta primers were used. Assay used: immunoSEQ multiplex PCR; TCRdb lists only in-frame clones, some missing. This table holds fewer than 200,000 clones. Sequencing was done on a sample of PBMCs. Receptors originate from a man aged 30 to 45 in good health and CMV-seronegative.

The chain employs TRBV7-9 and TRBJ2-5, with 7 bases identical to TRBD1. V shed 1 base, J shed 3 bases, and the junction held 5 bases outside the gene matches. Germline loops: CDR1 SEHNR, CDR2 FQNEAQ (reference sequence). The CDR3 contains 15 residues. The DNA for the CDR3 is TGTGCCAGCAGCTTAGGGCAGGGGGTCGAAGAGACCCAGTACTTC. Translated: CASSLGQGVEETQYF. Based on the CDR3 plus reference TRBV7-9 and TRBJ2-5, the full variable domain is DTGVSQNPRHKITKRGQNVTFRCDPISEHNRLYWYRQTLGQGPEFLTYFQNEAQLEKSRLLSDRFSAERPKGSFSTLEIQRTEQGDSAMYLCASSLGQGVEETQYFGPGTRLLVL.

CDR3 protein: CASRGEGATESHYGYTF. The CDR3 DNA follows: TGTGCCAGCAGAGGGGAAGGGGCAACCGAGTCACACTATGGCTACACCTTC. The gene calls are TRBV28 and TRBJ1-2, with TRBD1 as a possible D gene (5 bases). Trimming stripped 6 bases from V and 3 bases from J, with 23 bases between. The CDR3 runs 17 residues. CDR1 MDHEN and CDR2 SYDVKM come from the germline V gene.

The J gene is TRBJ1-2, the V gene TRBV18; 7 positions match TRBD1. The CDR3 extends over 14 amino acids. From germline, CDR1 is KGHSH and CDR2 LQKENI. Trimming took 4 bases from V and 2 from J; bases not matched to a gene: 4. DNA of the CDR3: TGTGCCAGCTCACGGGACAGCAGAAACTATGGCTACACCTTC. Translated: CASSRDSRNYGYTF.

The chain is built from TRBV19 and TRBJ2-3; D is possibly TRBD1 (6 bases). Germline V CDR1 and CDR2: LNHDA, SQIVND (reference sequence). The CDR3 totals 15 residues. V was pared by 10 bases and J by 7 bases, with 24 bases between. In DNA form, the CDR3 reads TGTGCCACCGCCTTCGGGGACATACCAGAAAATACGCAGTATTTT. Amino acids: CATAFGDIPENTQYF.

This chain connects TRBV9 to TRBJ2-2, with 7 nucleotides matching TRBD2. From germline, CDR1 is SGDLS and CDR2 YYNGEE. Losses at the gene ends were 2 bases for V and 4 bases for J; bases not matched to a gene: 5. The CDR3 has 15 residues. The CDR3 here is CASSVPAGTTGELFF. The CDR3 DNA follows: TGTGCCAGCAGCGTCCCAGCGGGAACCACCGGGGAGCTGTTTTTT.

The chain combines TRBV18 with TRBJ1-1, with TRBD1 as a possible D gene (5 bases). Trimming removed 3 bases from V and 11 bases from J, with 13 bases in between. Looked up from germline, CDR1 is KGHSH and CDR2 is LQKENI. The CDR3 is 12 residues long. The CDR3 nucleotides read TGTGCCAGCTCACCCTCGGGGGTAGGGGCTTTCTTT. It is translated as CASSPSGVGAFF. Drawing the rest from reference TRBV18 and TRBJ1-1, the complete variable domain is NAGVMQNPRHLVRRRGQEARLRCSPMKGHSHVYWYRQLPEEGLKFMVYLQKENIIDESGMPKERFSAEFPKEGPSILRIQQVVRGDSAAYFCASSPSGVGAFFGQGTRLTVV.

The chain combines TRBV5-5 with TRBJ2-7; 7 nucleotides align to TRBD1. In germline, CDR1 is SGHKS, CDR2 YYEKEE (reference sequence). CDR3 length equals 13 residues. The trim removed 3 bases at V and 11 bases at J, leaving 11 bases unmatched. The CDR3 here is CASSWTGLSLEYF. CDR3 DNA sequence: TGTGCCAGCAGCTGGACAGGTTTGAGCCTTGAGTACTTC.

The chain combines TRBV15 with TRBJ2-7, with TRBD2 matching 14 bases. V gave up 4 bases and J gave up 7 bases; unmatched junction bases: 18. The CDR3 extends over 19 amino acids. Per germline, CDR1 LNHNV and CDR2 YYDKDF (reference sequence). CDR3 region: CATSNLGGLAGATTGEQYF. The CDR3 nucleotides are TGTGCCACCAGCAACCTCGGGGGACTAGCGGGGGCCACTACGGGAGAGCAGTACTTC.

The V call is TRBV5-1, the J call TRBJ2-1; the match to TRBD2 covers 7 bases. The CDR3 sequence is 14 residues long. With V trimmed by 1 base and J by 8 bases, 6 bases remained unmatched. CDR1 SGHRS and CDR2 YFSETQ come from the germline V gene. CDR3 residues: CASSLLAARDEQFF. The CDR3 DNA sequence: TGCGCCAGCAGCTTGCTAGCGGCTCGTGATGAGCAGTTCTTC.

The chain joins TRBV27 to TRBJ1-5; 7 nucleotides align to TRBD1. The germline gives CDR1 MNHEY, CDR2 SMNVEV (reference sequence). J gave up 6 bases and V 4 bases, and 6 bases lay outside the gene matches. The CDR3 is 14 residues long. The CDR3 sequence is CASSSNRGPQPQHF. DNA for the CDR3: TGTGCCAGCAGTTCCAACAGGGGCCCTCAGCCCCAGCATTTT.

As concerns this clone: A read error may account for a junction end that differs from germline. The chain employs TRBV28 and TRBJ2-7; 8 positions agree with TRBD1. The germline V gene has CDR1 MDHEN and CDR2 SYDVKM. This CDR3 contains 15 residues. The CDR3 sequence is CASSLPPGQGTAPDF. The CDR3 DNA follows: TGTGCCAGCAGTTTGCCCCCCGGACAGGGTACCGCCCCCGACTTC. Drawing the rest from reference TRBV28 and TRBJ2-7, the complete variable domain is DVKVTQSSRYLVKRTGEKVFLECVQDMDHENMFWYRQDPGLGLRLIYFSYDVKMKEKGDIPEGYSVSREKKERFSLILESASTNQTSMYLCASSLPPGQGTAPDFGPGTRLTVT.

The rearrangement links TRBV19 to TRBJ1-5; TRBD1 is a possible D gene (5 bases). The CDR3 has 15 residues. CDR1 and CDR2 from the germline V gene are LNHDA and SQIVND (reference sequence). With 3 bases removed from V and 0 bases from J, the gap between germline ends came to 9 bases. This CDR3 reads CASSMTVYSNQPQHF. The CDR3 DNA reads TGTGCCAGTAGTATGACAGTATATAGCAATCAGCCCCAGCATTTT.

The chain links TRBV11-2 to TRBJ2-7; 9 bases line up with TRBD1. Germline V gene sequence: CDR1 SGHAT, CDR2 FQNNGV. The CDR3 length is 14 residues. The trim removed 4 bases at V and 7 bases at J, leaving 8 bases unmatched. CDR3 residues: CASSSGQGMREQYF. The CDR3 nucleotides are TGTGCCAGCAGCTCCGGACAGGGGATGAGGGAGCAGTACTTC.

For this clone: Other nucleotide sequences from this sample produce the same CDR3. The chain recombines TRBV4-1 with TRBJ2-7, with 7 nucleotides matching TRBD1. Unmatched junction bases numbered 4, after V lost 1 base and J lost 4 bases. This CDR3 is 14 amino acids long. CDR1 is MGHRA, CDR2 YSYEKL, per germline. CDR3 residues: CASSQGGQSYEQYF. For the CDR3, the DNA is TGCGCCAGCAGCCAAGGGGGACAGTCTTACGAGCAGTACTTC.

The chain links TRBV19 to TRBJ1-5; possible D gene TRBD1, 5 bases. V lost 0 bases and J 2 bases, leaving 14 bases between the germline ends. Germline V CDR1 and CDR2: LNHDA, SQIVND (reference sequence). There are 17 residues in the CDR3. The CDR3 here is CASSIEVWGGGNQPQHF. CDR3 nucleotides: TGTGCCAGTAGTATAGAAGTTTGGGGCGGGGGCAATCAGCCCCAGCATTTT.

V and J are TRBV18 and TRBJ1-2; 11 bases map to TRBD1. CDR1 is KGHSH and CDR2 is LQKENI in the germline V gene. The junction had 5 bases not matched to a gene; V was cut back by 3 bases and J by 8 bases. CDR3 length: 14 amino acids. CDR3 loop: CASSPDRGRRGYTF. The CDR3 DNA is TGTGCCAGCTCACCGGACAGGGGGCGAAGGGGCTACACCTTC. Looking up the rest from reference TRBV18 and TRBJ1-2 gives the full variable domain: NAGVMQNPRHLVRRRGQEARLRCSPMKGHSHVYWYRQLPEEGLKFMVYLQKENIIDESGMPKERFSAEFPKEGPSILRIQQVVRGDSAAYFCASSPDRGRRGYTFGSGTRLTVV.

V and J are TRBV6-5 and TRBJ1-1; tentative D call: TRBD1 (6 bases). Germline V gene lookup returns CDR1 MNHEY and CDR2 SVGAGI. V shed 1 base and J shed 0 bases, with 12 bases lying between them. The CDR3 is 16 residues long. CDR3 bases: TGTGCCAGCAGTTACTTTGGGACATACATGAACACTGAAGCTTTCTTT. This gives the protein CASSYFGTYMNTEAFF.

The CDR3 reads CASFGPGTRSTDTQYF. CDR3 DNA sequence: TGTGCCAGTTTCGGTCCCGGGACTAGAAGCACAGATACGCAGTATTTT. This rearrangement joins TRBV19 to TRBJ2-3, with TRBD2 matching over 8 bases. J lost 0 bases, V lost 8 bases, and 10 bases had no gene match. Germline V gives CDR1 LNHDA, CDR2 SQIVND (reference sequence). CDR3 length: 16 residues.

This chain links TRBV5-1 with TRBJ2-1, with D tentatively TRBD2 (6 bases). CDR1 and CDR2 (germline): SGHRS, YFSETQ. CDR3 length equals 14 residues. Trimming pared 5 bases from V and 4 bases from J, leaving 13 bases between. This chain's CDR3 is CASSSSSVYNEQFF. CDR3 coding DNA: TGCGCCAGCAGTTCGTCTAGCGTATACAATGAGCAGTTCTTC.

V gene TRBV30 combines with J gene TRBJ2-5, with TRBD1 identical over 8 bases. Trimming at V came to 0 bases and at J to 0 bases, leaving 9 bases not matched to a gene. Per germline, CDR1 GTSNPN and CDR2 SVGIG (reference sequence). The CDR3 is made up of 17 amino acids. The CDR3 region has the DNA TGTGCCTGGAGTGTAGTGACAGGGGTTAACTACCAAGAGACCCAGTACTTC. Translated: CAWSVVTGVNYQETQYF. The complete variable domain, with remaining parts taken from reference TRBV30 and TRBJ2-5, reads SQTIHQWPATLVQPVGSPLSLECTVEGTSNPNLYWYRQAAGRGLQLLFYSVGIGQISSEVPQNLSASRPQDRQFILSSKKLLLSDSGFYLCAWSVVTGVNYQETQYFGPGTRLLVL.

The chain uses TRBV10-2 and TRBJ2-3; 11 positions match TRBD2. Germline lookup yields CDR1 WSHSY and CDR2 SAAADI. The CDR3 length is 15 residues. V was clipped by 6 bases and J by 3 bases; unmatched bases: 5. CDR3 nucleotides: TGCGCCAGCAGGCCCGGGACTAGCGGTACAGATACGCAGTATTTT. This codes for CASRPGTSGTDTQYF.

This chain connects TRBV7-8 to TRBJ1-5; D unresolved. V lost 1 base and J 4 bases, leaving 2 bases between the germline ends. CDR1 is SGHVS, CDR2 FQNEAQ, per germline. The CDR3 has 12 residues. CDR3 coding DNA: TGTGCCAGCAGCTTAGTAAATCAGCCCCAGCATTTT. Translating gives CASSLVNQPQHF.

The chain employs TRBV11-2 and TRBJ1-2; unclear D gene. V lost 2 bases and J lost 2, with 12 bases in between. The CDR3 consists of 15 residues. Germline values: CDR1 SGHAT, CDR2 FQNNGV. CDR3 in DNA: TGTGCCAGCAGCTTAAGTCGACACCTCAACTATGGCTACACCTTC. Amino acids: CASSLSRHLNYGYTF.

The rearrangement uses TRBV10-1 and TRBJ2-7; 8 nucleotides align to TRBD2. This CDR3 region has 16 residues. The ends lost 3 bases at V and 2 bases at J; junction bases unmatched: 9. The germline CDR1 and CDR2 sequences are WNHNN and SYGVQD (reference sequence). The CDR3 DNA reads TGCGCCAGCAGTGACCCAGCGGGAGCCGGGACCTACGAGCAGTACTTC. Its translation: CASSDPAGAGTYEQYF.

In DNA, the CDR3 is TGTGCCAGCAGCCTCTCGCCCCTAGCGGGAGGCAATGAGCAGTTCTTC. Amino acid sequence: CASSLSPLAGGNEQFF. The gene calls are TRBV9 and TRBJ2-1; TRBD2 aligns across 11 bases. The length of the CDR3 is 16 residues. Looked up from germline, CDR1 is SGDLS and CDR2 is YYNGEE. Trimming removed 4 bases from V and 6 bases from J; junction bases left unmatched: 9. The whole variable domain, remainder taken from reference TRBV9 and TRBJ2-1, is DSGVTQTPKHLITATGQRVTLRCSPRSGDLSVYWYQQSLDQGLQFLIQYYNGEERAKGNILERFSAQQFPDLHSELNLSSLELGDSALYFCASSLSPLAGGNEQFFGPGTRLTVL.

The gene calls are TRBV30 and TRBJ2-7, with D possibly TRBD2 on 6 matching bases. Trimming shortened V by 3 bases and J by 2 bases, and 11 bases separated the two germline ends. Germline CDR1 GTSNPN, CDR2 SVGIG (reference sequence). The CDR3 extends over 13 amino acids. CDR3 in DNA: TGTGCCTGGAGGCGGGACGGAGCCTACGAGCAGTACTTC. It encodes CAWRRDGAYEQYF.